The 28 T cell receptor beta chains below all came from one sample that was sequenced in a study of T cell repertoires in cytomegalovirus infection. TCRdb redid the calling of the reads with MiXCR, one entry per CDR3 protein. The sample records a few hundred thousand distinct CDR3 sequences, 40% being singletons. Their target antigens are unknown. The sample was cultured PBMCs, taken from culture after CMV antigen stimulation. The receptors derive from a human donor in good health (CMV status not recorded). Some clones in this sample may be carry-over from other donors' samples.

This chain links TRBV11-2 with TRBJ2-5; D may be TRBD1 (6 bases). Trimming pared 4 bases from V and 2 bases from J, leaving 23 bases between. This CDR3 spans 18 amino acids. The V gene's germline CDR1 is SGHAT and CDR2 FQNNGV. CDR3 nucleotides: TGTGCCAGCAGCTCCTCAGGGGTGAGAGCCCACGAACAAGAGACCCAGTACTTC. Residues: CASSSSGVRAHEQETQYF.

The rearrangement links TRBV12-3 or TRBV12-4 to TRBJ2-4; D tentatively reads TRBD1 or TRBD2 (5 bases each). The CDR3 extends over 15 amino acids. Trimming left V 1 base short and J 10 bases short, with 17 bases between. The CDR3 coding sequence is TGTGCCAGCAGTTTAGACGGGGCCCGTTCGTGGATTCAGTACTTC. It encodes CASSLDGARSWIQYF.

As concerns this clonotype: A much bigger clone sits one base away, suggesting this may be a read error. The chain recombines TRBV7-2 with TRBJ1-1; perhaps TRBD1 as D (6 bases). Germline V gene data show CDR1 as SGHTA and CDR2 as FQGNSA. The CDR3 extends over 15 amino acids. V shed 3 bases and J shed 1 base, with 12 bases lying between them. Here the CDR3 reads CASSFDNRANTEAFF. As DNA, the CDR3 is TGTGCCAGCAGCTTCGACAACAGGGCGAACACTGAAGCTTTCTTT.

V and J are TRBV5-4 and TRBJ1-1; TRBD1 matches 7 bases. Trimming cost V 4 bases and J 4 bases; bases outside gene matches: 7. Looked up from germline, CDR1 is SGHNT and CDR2 is YYREEE (reference sequence). This CDR3 contains 14 residues. CDR3 DNA: TGTGCCAGCAGCAATCGACAGGGCGGCACTGAAGCTTTCTTT. As protein: CASSNRQGGTEAFF.

V gene TRBV6-1 combines with J gene TRBJ1-6, with D unresolved. The CDR3 spans 12 residues. Germline V gene data show CDR1 as MNHNS and CDR2 as SASEGT. V lost 8 bases, J lost 6 bases, and 8 bases lay in between. The CDR3 sequence is CASQTSNSPLHF. The CDR3 region has the DNA TGTGCCAGCCAGACATCTAATTCACCCCTCCACTTT.

The chain joins TRBV7-9 to TRBJ2-5; 9 bases fit TRBD1. This CDR3 has 17 residues. Germline CDR1 and CDR2: SEHNR and FQNEAQ (reference sequence). V was pared by 5 bases and J by 4 bases, with 14 bases of the junction left unmatched. The CDR3 DNA reads as TGTGCCAGCAGCCTATCCTGGACAGGGGAGTTCGGAGAGACCCAGTACTTC. Its protein product is CASSLSWTGEFGETQYF.

Only a few counts were recorded for this clonotype. The V call is TRBV7-2, the J call TRBJ2-5, with D possibly being TRBD2 (5 bases). The CDR3 is 14 residues long. The V and J ends lost 2 bases and 4 bases respectively, with 11 bases between them. CDR1 SGHTA and CDR2 FQGNSA come from the germline V gene. The CDR3 DNA reads as TGTGCCAGCAGCTTACGGGGTTTTGGAGAGACCCAGTACTTC. As protein: CASSLRGFGETQYF.

Ten or more counts support this clonotype. CDR3 DNA: TGTGCCAGCAGGAGAGGGTCAGGTACGCAGTATTTT. It specifies CASRRGSGTQYF. The genes are TRBV7-2 and TRBJ2-3; D is possibly TRBD2 (5 bases). CDR1 SGHTA and CDR2 FQGNSA come from the germline V gene. The CDR3 covers 12 residues. V lost 6 bases and J lost 8, with 12 bases in between.

The chain couples TRBV28 to TRBJ2-7; D assignment may be TRBD1 or TRBD2 (5 bases each). The germline V and J ends were trimmed by 6 bases and 3 bases, with 18 bases remaining between them. The CDR3 covers 15 residues. In germline, CDR1 is MDHEN, CDR2 SYDVKM. The CDR3 DNA reads as TGTGCCAGCAGCCCTAACGGGGCGCAAGACTACGAGCAGTACTTC. It translates to CASSPNGAQDYEQYF.

The table lists this clonotype with a few counts. This chain uses TRBV7-8 with TRBJ1-6; no reliable D call. The CDR3 totals 18 residues. V was shortened by 3 bases and J by 0 bases, with 15 bases between the two germline ends. Germline V lookup: CDR1 SGHVS, CDR2 FQNEAQ. CDR3 protein: CASSFAGGPSSYNSPLHF. CDR3 sequence (DNA): TGTGCCAGCAGCTTCGCCGGAGGGCCGAGCTCCTATAATTCACCCCTCCACTTT.

V and J are TRBV19 and TRBJ1-5; 11 positions match TRBD1. The CDR3 spans 15 residues. V lost 6 bases and J lost 2; bases outside the gene matches: 3. CDR1 and CDR2 from the germline V gene are LNHDA and SQIVND (reference sequence). The CDR3 sequence: CASRDRGPGNQPQHF. Written as DNA, the CDR3 is TGTGCCAGTAGGGACAGGGGGCCGGGCAATCAGCCCCAGCATTTT.

This clonotype appeared a few times. The chain combines TRBV2 with TRBJ1-5; 7 bases line up with TRBD1. Germline CDR1 reads SNHLY; CDR2 reads FYNNEI. Losses at the gene ends were 11 bases for V and 4 bases for J; bases not matched to a gene: 8. The CDR3 sequence is 13 residues long. The DNA of the CDR3 is TGTGCCGGGGGGGGACAGCCGAATCAGCCCCAGCATTTT. It is translated as CAGGGQPNQPQHF.

V and J are TRBV7-2 and TRBJ1-3; D is perhaps TRBD1 (5 bases). The CDR3 loop spans 16 amino acids. The V end lost 2 bases, the J end lost 0 bases, and 11 bases lay between the germline ends. The germline V gene encodes CDR1 SGHTA and CDR2 FQGNSA. The CDR3 region has the DNA TGTGCCAGCAGCTTACCGGGGACGATCTCTGGAAACACCATATATTTT. Translation: CASSLPGTISGNTIYF. Filled out from reference TRBV7-2 and TRBJ1-3, the complete variable domain reads GAGVSQSPSNKVTEKGKDVELRCDPISGHTALYWYRQSLGQGLEFLIYFQGNSAPDKSGLPSDRFSAERTGGSVSTLTIQRTQQEDSAVYLCASSLPGTISGNTIYFGEGSWLTVV.

The chain carries TRBV7-9 and TRBJ2-7; TRBD1 is a possible D gene (5 bases). The CDR3 runs to 13 residues. Germline V gene data show CDR1 as SEHNR and CDR2 as FQNEAQ (reference sequence). Trimming removed 4 bases from V and 1 base from J, with 8 bases in between. In DNA form, the CDR3 reads TGTGCCAGCAGCTCGGACAAGTCCTACGAGCAGTACTTC. Amino acids: CASSSDKSYEQYF.

The rearrangement joins TRBV19 to TRBJ2-5; possibly TRBD1 for D (7 bases). This CDR3 is built from 19 residues. Germline CDR1 reads LNHDA; CDR2 reads SQIVND (reference sequence). Trimming removed 7 bases from V and 0 bases from J, with 27 bases in between. The CDR3 here is CASTQGTAKTSPYQETQYF. CDR3 coding DNA: TGTGCCAGTACTCAAGGGACAGCCAAGACTAGTCCTTACCAAGAGACCCAGTACTTC.

The chain is built from TRBV19 and TRBJ2-5; D unresolved. Per germline, CDR1 LNHDA and CDR2 SQIVND (reference sequence). Trimming cost V 9 bases and J 6 bases, with 17 bases left between them. The CDR3 spans 13 residues. This CDR3 reads CASTGLGVKTQYF. CDR3 in DNA: TGTGCCAGCACGGGCCTGGGCGTGAAGACCCAGTACTTC. The full variable domain, in which reference TRBV19 and TRBJ2-5 provide the parts outside the CDR3, is DGGITQSPKYLFRKEGQNVTLSCEQNLNHDAMYWYRQDPGQGLRLIYYSQIVNDFQKGDIAEGYSVSREKKESFPLTVTSAQKNPTAFYLCASTGLGVKTQYFGPGTRLLVL.

The chain carries TRBV20-1 and TRBJ2-7, with 10 positions matching TRBD2. Germline V CDR1 and CDR2: DFQATT, SNEGSKA (reference sequence). Trimming took 5 bases from V and 5 from J; bases not matched to a gene: 15. The CDR3 runs 16 residues. As DNA, the CDR3 is TGCAGTGCTGCCCCCCCGAGCGGGAGGGGTTCCCACGAGCAGTACTTC. Translating gives CSAAPPSGRGSHEQYF.

The chain is built from TRBV12-5 and TRBJ1-4; D call uncertain. Germline-derived CDR1 and CDR2 are LGHNT and FRNRAP. Trimming cost V 1 base and J 7 bases, with 10 bases left between them. CDR3 length equals 14 residues. This chain's CDR3 is CASGLAGEGEKLFF. The CDR3 DNA follows: TGTGCTAGTGGTTTGGCAGGAGAGGGTGAAAAACTGTTTTTT.

The CDR3 nucleotides read TGCAGTGCTAGTCCCTCGGGAGTCACAGATACGCAGTATTTT. Translated: CSASPSGVTDTQYF. This chain uses TRBV20-1 with TRBJ2-3; TRBD2 is a possible D gene (6 bases). Trimming took 3 bases from V and 2 from J, leaving 12 bases between them. From germline, CDR1 is DFQATT and CDR2 SNEGSKA (reference sequence). The CDR3 runs to 14 residues.

There are a few counts of this clonotype. The gene calls are TRBV7-8 and TRBJ1-2, with D hard to call. Germline values: CDR1 SGHVS, CDR2 FQNEAQ. Trimming took off 5 bases at V and 2 bases at J, with 15 bases between the two ends. The CDR3 spans 15 residues. CDR3 loop: CASSPRGLMNYGYTF. Written as DNA, the CDR3 is TGTGCCAGCAGCCCCAGAGGACTGATGAACTATGGCTACACCTTC.

The chain is built from TRBV7-9 and TRBJ2-7, with 7 positions matching TRBD1. J lost 5 bases, V lost 8 bases, and 9 bases had no gene match. Germline V lookup: CDR1 SEHNR, CDR2 FQNEAQ (reference sequence). CDR3 length equals 13 residues. The CDR3 DNA follows: TGTGCCAGCCTCGAAAAAGGGGGCCACGAGCAGTACTTC. Protein: CASLEKGGHEQYF.

J is TRBJ1-5 and V is TRBV2; D may be TRBD1 (5 bases). CDR3 size: 16 residues. The ends were cut back, 8 bases at V and 0 bases at J, with 17 bases in the middle. The V gene's germline CDR1 is SNHLY and CDR2 FYNNEI. The CDR3 coding sequence is TGTGCCAGCCGAGGGGACCCGGGGGGTAGCAATCAGCCCCAGCATTTT. Its translation: CASRGDPGGSNQPQHF. Together with reference TRBV2 and TRBJ1-5, the CDR3 gives the full variable domain: EPEVTQTPSHQVTQMGQEVILRCVPISNHLYFYWYRQILGQKVEFLVSFYNNEISEKSEIFDDQFSVERPDGSNFTLKIRSTKLEDSAMYFCASRGDPGGSNQPQHFGDGTRLSIL.

The J gene is TRBJ2-5, the V gene TRBV27, with 9 bases identical to TRBD2. With 5 bases clipped from V and 9 bases from J, the junction kept 10 bases outside the gene matches. This CDR3 contains 14 residues. Germline V CDR1 and CDR2: MNHEY, SMNVEV (reference sequence). The CDR3 region is CASSDPSGDQAQYF. The CDR3 nucleotides read TGTGCCAGCAGTGACCCTAGCGGGGACCAGGCCCAGTACTTC.

This rearrangement joins TRBV12-3 or TRBV12-4 to TRBJ1-4, with 12 bases identical to TRBD1. With V trimmed by 5 bases and J by 8 bases, 6 bases remained unmatched. The CDR3 contains 15 residues. The CDR3 DNA reads as TGTGCCAGCAGTGGGACAGGGGGCCCCCGAGAAAAACTGTTTTTT. It yields the protein CASSGTGGPREKLFF.

The chain employs TRBV11-3 and TRBJ2-1; tentatively, D is TRBD2 (6 bases). Germline lookup yields CDR1 SGHNT and CDR2 YENEEA. V was cut by 7 bases and J by 8 bases, with 21 bases left in between. The CDR3 runs 15 residues. The CDR3: CASNYPIGRVDEQFF. DNA of the CDR3: TGTGCCAGCAACTACCCAATCGGGAGAGTCGATGAGCAGTTCTTC.

This clonotype was seen more than once but under ten times. V usage is TRBV10-3 and J usage is TRBJ2-7; the match to TRBD2 covers 8 bases. The germline V gene has CDR1 ENHRY and CDR2 SYGVKD. V gave up 8 bases and J gave up 1 base; unmatched junction bases: 7. The CDR3 totals 14 residues. CDR3 sequence reads: CAIGGGRTSYEQYF. The CDR3 coding sequence is TGTGCCATCGGGGGCGGGAGGACTTCCTACGAGCAGTACTTC.

The V gene is TRBV6-1, the J gene TRBJ2-1, with 10 bases that match TRBD1. V dropped 4 bases and J dropped 6; count of bases not matched to a gene: 15. Germline values: CDR1 MNHNS, CDR2 SASEGT. This CDR3 is built from 18 residues. CDR3 in amino acids: CASSVLTFRDRGFNEQFF. CDR3 DNA sequence: TGTGCCAGCAGTGTCCTTACCTTCCGGGACAGGGGATTCAATGAGCAGTTCTTC.

There are a few counts of this clonotype. V gene TRBV12-3 or TRBV12-4 combines with J gene TRBJ1-2; D is perhaps TRBD1 (5 bases). The length of the CDR3 is 13 residues. The V and J ends lost 4 bases and 4 bases respectively, with 10 bases between them. CDR3 sequence reads: CASSYPDSYGYTF. The DNA for the CDR3 is TGTGCCAGCAGTTACCCAGACAGCTATGGCTACACCTTC.